These T cell receptor beta chains were read from a single sample in a study of shared clonotypes between healthy human individuals. The assay was immunoSEQ multiplex PCR, and TCRdb's table has in-frame clones only and misses some. Of 1.4 million or so clones listed, less than 99% were seen once; the top ten hold roughly 0.35%. The source material was naive CD4+ T cells sorted from blood. The receptor set was obtained from a man under 40 in good health. CDR3s leave out the opening cysteine and the closing phenylalanine or tryptophan.

cdr3_aa,j_call,v_call
ASRGQNTGELF,TRBJ2-2,TRBV19
ASSERHGTIGELF,TRBJ2-2,TRBV2
ASSYDRGLGTGEKLF,TRBJ1-4,TRBV7-7
AISQGGAGGYT,TRBJ1-2,TRBV10-3
ATGRGYYEQY,TRBJ2-7,TRBV28
ASRGGTDTYNEQF,TRBJ2-1,TRBV2
ASSPEGVQDTEAF,TRBJ1-1,TRBV9
ASPSGNGT,TRBJ1-2,TRBV7-7
ASIGVSGANVLT,TRBJ2-6,TRBV10-2
ASSLGFPEKLF,TRBJ1-4,TRBV7-9
ASSATGGSTTEAF,TRBJ1-1,TRBV9
SVFGGTEAF,TRBJ1-1,TRBV29-1
ASSLKGVDNEQF,TRBJ2-1,TRBV5-1
ASSTHTPRYEQY,TRBJ2-7,TRBV27
ASSLIRQPQH,TRBJ1-5,TRBV7-6
ANHGVREQY,TRBJ2-7,TRBV10-2
SVALPEGSRDTGELF,TRBJ2-2,TRBV29-1
ASSLRGTEQF,TRBJ2-1,TRBV11-3
ASSQAGLGYEQY,TRBJ2-7,TRBV4-3
ASTSGGGTYEQY,TRBJ2-7,TRBV28
ASQVDSSSYNEQF,TRBJ2-1,TRBV5-6
ASSLGGPTNYGYT,TRBJ1-2,TRBV5-4
ASSLYGRRGENEKLF,TRBJ1-4,TRBV28
ASSIGQGWNEQF,TRBJ2-1,TRBV7-2
ASSANQRDTQY,TRBJ2-3,TRBV11-1
ASSQVAGRPGEQY,TRBJ2-7,TRBV4-3
ASSPLRKTYEQY,TRBJ2-7,TRBV18
ASSFLQGPQH,TRBJ1-5,TRBV7-2
ASHIVGLEAF,TRBJ1-1,TRBV28
ASLPGPGHTEAF,TRBJ1-1,TRBV10-2
ASRGLSTNQPQH,TRBJ1-5,TRBV27
ASSIGLAGEYRY,TRBJ2-7,TRBV19
ASSEHQGGQPQH,TRBJ1-5,TRBV28
ASSFLRLARLSYNEQF,TRBJ2-1,TRBV27
ASSEDRNLVEQY,TRBJ2-7,TRBV2
ASSLTGSYGYT,TRBJ1-2,TRBV28
ASSGTNYNEQF,TRBJ2-1,TRBV27
ATSGDARNTGELF,TRBJ2-2,TRBV15
ASSELAANEKLF,TRBJ1-4,TRBV2
ASRQTGGTNEKLF,TRBJ1-4,TRBV11-2
ASSLGGLGQETQY,TRBJ2-5,TRBV7-8
AWSVQISPGVGYT,TRBJ1-2,TRBV30